A selection of T cell receptor beta chains follows, all from one sample in a study of CXCR3-negative and CXCR3-positive naive CD8 T cells. From its re-call of the 5' RACE reads, TCRdb lists each CDR3 protein once, without DNA. This sample contains 40,000 to 50,000 distinct CDR3 sequences. Specimen: naive CXCR3- CD8+ T cells from blood. The receptor source for this set is a human donor in good health. Some clones in this sample may be carry-over from other donors' samples. The CDR3 runs from the conserved cysteine through the conserved F or W.

V: TRBV24-1
J: TRBJ2-3
CDR3: CATSDLSTGADLDTQYF

V: TRBV5-6
J: TRBJ2-1
CDR3: CASSQPVGNEQFF

V: TRBV5-1
J: TRBJ2-3
CDR3: CASSLGGLERGGRRTDTQYF

V: TRBV7-9
J: TRBJ1-2
CDR3: CASSVRRGLDYGYTF

V: TRBV29-1
J: TRBJ2-5
CDR3: CSVERDRGPETQYF

V: TRBV29-1
J: TRBJ2-7
CDR3: CSVGPYGSYEQYF

V: TRBV4-1
J: TRBJ2-7
CDR3: CASSQAGPLQTGVYEQYF

V: TRBV19
J: TRBJ1-5
CDR3: CASSIAPGDNQPQHF

V: TRBV28
J: TRBJ1-6
CDR3: CASSLVQWASPLHF

V: TRBV5-1
J: TRBJ1-1
CDR3: CASSLSSSTVLNTEAFF

V: TRBV7-8
J: TRBJ2-1
CDR3: CASSLVGQGPHNEQFF

V: TRBV7-2
J: TRBJ2-7
CDR3: CASSQGRTGLDEQYF

V: TRBV10-3
J: TRBJ2-2
CDR3: CAISPQGGPGTGEQFF

V: TRBV29-1
J: TRBJ2-1
CDR3: CSVEDPGLAGVSNEQFF

V: TRBV29-1
J: TRBJ2-3
CDR3: CSVEDGEDYTDTQYF

V: TRBV28
J: TRBJ2-7
CDR3: CASSHSLAGYEQYF

V: TRBV6-4
J: TRBJ1-2
CDR3: CASTALNKLWGYTF

V: TRBV7-9
J: TRBJ2-5
CDR3: CASSLGLSGETQYF

V: TRBV27
J: TRBJ2-1
CDR3: CASGTNYNEQFF

V: TRBV30
J: TRBJ1-1
CDR3: CAWSVPESRNTEAFF

V: TRBV28
J: TRBJ2-5
CDR3: CASSLDLGGGFQETQYF

V: TRBV6-5
J: TRBJ2-5
CDR3: CASSYSSQWGQETQYF

V: TRBV28
J: TRBJ2-1
CDR3: CASSLGGSSDEQFF

V: TRBV7-9
J: TRBJ2-2
CDR3: CASSSERFNTGELFF

V: TRBV5-1
J: TRBJ1-1
CDR3: CASSFDREGAEAFF

V: TRBV20-1
J: TRBJ2-1
CDR3: CSARHPSGYNEQFF